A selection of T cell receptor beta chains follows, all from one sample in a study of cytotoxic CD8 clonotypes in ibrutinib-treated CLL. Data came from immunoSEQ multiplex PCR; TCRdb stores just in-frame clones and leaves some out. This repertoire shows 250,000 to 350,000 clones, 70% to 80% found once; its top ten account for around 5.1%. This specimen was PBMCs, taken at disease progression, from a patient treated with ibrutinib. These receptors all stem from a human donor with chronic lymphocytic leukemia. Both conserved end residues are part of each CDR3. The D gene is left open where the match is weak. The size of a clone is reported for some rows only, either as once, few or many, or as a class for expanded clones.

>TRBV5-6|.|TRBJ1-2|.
TGTGCCAGCAGCCGGATCAGGGGAGGTGATGGCTACACCTTC
CASSRIRGGDGYTF
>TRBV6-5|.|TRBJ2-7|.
TGTGCCAGCAGTGGCCGGGCAGGGGTTACGGACGAGCAGTACTTC
CASSGRAGVTDEQYF
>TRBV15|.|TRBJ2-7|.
TGTGCCACCAGCAGAGGGCCGGCTAACTCCTACGAGCAGTACTTC
CATSRGPANSYEQYF
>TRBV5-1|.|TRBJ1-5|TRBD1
TGCGCCAGCAGCTTGCTCGGGACAGGGGATCAGCCCCAGCATTTT
CASSLLGTGDQPQHF
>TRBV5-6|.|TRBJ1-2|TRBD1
TGTGCCAGCAGGGTGACAGGGGGCTCGGACTATGGCTACACCTTC
CASRVTGGSDYGYTF
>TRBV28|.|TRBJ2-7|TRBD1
TGTGCCAGCAGGTTAAGGATGGGCGGGACAGGGGGGCTCGAGCAGTACTTC
CASRLRMGGTGGLEQYF
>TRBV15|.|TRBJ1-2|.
TGTGCCACCAGCAGAGATGAAGGGGGGTTTGGCTACACCTTC
CATSRDEGGFGYTF
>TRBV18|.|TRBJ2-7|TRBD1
TGTGCCAGCTCACCAAGGGACAGCTCCTACGAGCAGTACTTC
CASSPRDSSYEQYF
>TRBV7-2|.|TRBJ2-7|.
TGTGCCAGCAGCTTAGTTTACAGCTACGAGCAGTACTTC
CASSLVYSYEQYF
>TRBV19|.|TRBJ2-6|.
TGTGCCAGTAGTGGGTCCTCCCTCTCTGGGGCCAACGTCCTGACTTTC
CASSGSSLSGANVLTF
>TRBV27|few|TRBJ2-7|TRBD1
TGTGCCAGCAGGCGGGACAGGGGTAACGAGCAGTACTTC
CASRRDRGNEQYF
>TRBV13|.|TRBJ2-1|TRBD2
TGTGCCAGCAGGCGACTAGCGGGAGGACTAGGGAGGCAGTTCTTC
CASRRLAGGLGRQFF
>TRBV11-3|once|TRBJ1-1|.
TGTGCCAGCAGCGCCCGGGGGCCAAACACTGAAGCTTTCTTT
CASSARGPNTEAFF
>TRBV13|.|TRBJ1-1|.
TGTGCCAGCAGCCCTTCAGGGAAGGCTGAAGCTTTCTTT
CASSPSGKAEAFF
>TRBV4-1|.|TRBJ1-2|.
TGCGCCAGCAGCCAAATTCTCGGCTATGGCTACACCTTC
CASSQILGYGYTF
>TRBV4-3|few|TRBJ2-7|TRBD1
TGCGCCAGCAGCCAAGAGGGACAGGGGAACTACGAGCAGTACTTC
CASSQEGQGNYEQYF
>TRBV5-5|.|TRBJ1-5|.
TGTGCCAGCAGCTTGGGCTGGAATAGCAATCAGCCCCAGCATTTT
CASSLGWNSNQPQHF
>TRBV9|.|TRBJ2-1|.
TGTGCCAGCAGCGTAGGAGCAGGGCCTACGGATGAGCAGTTCTTC
CASSVGAGPTDEQFF
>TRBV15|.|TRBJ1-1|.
TGTGCCACCTGGACGGGGATTGAAGCTTTCTTT
CATWTGIEAFF
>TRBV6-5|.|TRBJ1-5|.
TGTGCCAGCAGTTACTCGAGGAGGTACCAGCCCCAGCATTTT
CASSYSRRYQPQHF